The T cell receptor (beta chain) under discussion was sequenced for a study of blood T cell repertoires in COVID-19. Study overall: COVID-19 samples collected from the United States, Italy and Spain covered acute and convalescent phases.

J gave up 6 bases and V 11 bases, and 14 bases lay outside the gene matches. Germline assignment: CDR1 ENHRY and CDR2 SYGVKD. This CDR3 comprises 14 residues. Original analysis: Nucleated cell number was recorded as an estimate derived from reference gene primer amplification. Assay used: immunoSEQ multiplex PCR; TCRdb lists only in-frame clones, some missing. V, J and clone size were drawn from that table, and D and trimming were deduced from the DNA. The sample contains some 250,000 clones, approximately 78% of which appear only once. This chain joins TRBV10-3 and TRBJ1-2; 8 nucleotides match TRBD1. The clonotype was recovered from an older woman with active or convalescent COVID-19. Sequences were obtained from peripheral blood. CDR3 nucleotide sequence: TGTGCCCATGGGGGGGGACAGGATGTAAATGGCTACACCTTC. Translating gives CAHGGGQDVNGYTF.